This T cell receptor beta chain was observed in a study of T cells after posttransplantation cyclophosphamide. The protocol was immunoSEQ multiplex PCR, while the TCRdb copy is restricted to in-frame clones and leaves out a portion. The data show 8,000 to 10,000 clones, approximately 88% seen once. Controls had myeloablative marrow grafts with methotrexate and calcineurin inhibitor, sampled at 1 year. General study results and limits: Later blood repertoires were often dominated by clones from the donor CD8+ memory compartment.

CDR1 is SNHLY, CDR2 FYNNEI, per germline. Trimming took 5 bases from V and 1 from J; bases not matched to a gene: 2. The CDR3 loop spans 15 amino acids. Note on this clone: What it binds is unknown.

Material: PBMCs, obtained about 67 weeks after allogeneic stem cell transplant with calcineurin inhibitor and methotrexate. This clonotype was sampled from a male patient aged 50 to 59 who received an allogeneic stem cell transplant from an unrelated donor, was CMV-positive, and had chronic GVHD only. Some T cells may originate from the graft donor. The chain joins TRBV2 to TRBJ2-3; TRBD1 agrees at 11 bases. The chain's CDR3 is CASSTGQGGTDTQYF. Here the CDR3 DNA reads TGTGCCAGCAGTACGGGACAGGGGGGCACAGATACGCAGTATTTT.